This record looks at one T cell receptor beta chain sequence and its context. The antigen is unknown. Germline CDR1 is MNHEY and CDR2 is SVGAGI. This CDR3 contains 15 residues. With V trimmed by 2 bases and J by 1 base, 5 bases remained unmatched. The data are from a study of cytomegalovirus exposure and HLA in healthy donors. The PCR had 60 Vbeta and 13 Jbeta primers. Profiled with immunoSEQ multiplex PCR; TCRdb holds only in-frame clones, not every one. The sample yields around 130,000 clones, about 80% seen once. Points from the study as a whole: TCR beta V segments were, for the most part, productive about 90% or about 30% of the time in an earlier analysis.

The V call is TRBV6-5, the J call TRBJ2-7, with 7 bases identical to TRBD1. The receptor was isolated from a man younger than 45 in good health and CMV-seronegative. The sample consisted of PBMCs. As DNA, the CDR3 is TGTGCCAGCAGTTACCGGGACAGCTTGTCCTACGAGCAGTACTTC. This gives the protein CASSYRDSLSYEQYF.